Listed here is a single T cell receptor (beta chain). This entry comes from a study of Ad26.COV2.S vaccination and SARS-CoV-2 variants. Study as a whole: In the COV1001 trial, the donor was in the Ad26.COV2.S arm.

The CDR3 consists of 15 residues. The V gene's germline CDR1 is WSHSY and CDR2 SAAADI. The V and J ends lost 4 bases and 3 bases respectively, with 13 bases between them. Treatment: roughly 19 received Ad26.COV2.S at low or high dose, single or two shots; roughly five received placebo; per-sample allocation not given. Sampling took place 63 days after the first vaccine or placebo injection. Sequenced by immunoSEQ multiplex PCR; TCRdb stores in-frame clones only, minus some. The table lists hundreds of thousands of clones, 92% of them singletons. Sequenced here: peripheral blood, sampled in a trial of Ad26.COV2.S vaccine versus placebo. The V and J genes are TRBV10-2 and TRBJ1-3; TRBD1 is a possible D gene (6 bases). The receptor comes from a person between 18 and 60 years old who received the Ad26.COV2.S COVID-19 vaccine or a placebo. CDR3 residues: CASSAVAGDGNTIYF. The CDR3 DNA reads TGCGCCAGCAGTGCCGTGGCAGGGGATGGAAACACCATATATTTT.